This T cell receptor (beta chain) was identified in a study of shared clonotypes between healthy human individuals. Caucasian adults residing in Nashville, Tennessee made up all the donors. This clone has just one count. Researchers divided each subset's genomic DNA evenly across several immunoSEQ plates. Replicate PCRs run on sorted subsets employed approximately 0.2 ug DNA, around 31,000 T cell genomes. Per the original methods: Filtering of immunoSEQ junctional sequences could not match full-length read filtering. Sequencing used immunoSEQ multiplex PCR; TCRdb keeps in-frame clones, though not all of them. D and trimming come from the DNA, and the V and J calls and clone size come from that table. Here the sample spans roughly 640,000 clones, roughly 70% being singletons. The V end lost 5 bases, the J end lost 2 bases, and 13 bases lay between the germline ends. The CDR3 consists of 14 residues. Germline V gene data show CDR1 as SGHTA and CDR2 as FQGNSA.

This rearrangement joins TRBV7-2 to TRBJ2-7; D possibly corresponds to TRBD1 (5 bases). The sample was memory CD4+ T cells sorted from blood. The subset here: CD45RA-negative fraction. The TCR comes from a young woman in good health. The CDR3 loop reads CASSPRQSPYEQYF. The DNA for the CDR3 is TGTGCCAGCAGCCCCAGACAGTCCCCCTACGAGCAGTACTTC.